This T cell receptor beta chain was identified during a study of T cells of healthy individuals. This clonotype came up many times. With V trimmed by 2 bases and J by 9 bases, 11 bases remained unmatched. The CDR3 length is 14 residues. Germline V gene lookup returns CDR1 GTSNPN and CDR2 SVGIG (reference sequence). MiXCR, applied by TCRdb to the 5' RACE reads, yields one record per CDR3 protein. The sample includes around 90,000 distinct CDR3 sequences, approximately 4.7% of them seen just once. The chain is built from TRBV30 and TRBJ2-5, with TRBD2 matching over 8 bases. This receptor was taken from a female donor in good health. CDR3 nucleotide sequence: TGTGCCTGGAGTTCCACGGGACTAGGGGCGGCCCAGTACTTC. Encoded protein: CAWSSTGLGAAQYF.